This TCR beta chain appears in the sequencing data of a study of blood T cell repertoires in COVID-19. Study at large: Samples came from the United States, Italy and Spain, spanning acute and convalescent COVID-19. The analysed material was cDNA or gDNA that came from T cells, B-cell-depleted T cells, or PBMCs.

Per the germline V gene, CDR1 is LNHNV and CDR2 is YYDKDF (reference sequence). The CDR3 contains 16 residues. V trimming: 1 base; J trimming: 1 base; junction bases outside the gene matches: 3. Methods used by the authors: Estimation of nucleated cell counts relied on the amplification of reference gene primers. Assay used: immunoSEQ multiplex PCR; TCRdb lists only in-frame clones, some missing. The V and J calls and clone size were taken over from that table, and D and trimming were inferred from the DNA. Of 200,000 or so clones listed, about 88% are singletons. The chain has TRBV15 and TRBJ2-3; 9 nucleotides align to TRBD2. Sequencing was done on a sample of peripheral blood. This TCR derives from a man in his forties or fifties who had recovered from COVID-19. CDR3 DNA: TGTGCCACCAGCAGAGGTCCTAGCGGGGGCACAGATACGCAGTATTTT. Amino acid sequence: CATSRGPSGGTDTQYF. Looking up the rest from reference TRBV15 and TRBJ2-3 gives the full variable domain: DAMVIQNPRYQVTQFGKPVTLSCSQTLNHNVMYWYQQKSSQAPKLLFHYYDKDFNNEADTPDNFQSRRPNTSFCFLDIRSPGLGDTAMYLCATSRGPSGGTDTQYFGPGTRLTVL.